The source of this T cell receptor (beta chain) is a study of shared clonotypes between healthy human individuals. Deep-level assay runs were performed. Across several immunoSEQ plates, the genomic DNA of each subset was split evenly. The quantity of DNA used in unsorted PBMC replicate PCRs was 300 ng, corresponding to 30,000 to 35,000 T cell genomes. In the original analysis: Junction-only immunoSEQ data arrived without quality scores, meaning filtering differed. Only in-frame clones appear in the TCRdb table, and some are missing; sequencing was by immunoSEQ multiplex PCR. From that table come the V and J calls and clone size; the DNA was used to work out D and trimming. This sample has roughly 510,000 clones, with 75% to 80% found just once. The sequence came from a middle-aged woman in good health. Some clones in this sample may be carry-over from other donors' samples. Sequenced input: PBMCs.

The CDR3 reads CASSLANEQFF. The CDR3 coding sequence is TGTGCCAGCAGCTTAGCCAATGAGCAGTTCTTC. The chain carries TRBV11-2 and TRBJ2-1, with D unresolved. Trimming removed 1 base from V and 6 bases from J, with 1 base in between. The CDR3 length is 11 residues. CDR1 and CDR2 from the germline V gene are SGHAT and FQNNGV.